The T cell receptor (beta chain) under discussion was sequenced for a study of OX40 agonist ivuxolimab in advanced cancers. Background for the entire study: Ivuxolimab was a fully human IgG2 agonistic monoclonal antibody targeting the costimulatory receptor OX40 (CD134). Intravenous ivuxolimab was administered to patients every 2 weeks at six dose levels: 0.01, 0.1, 0.3, 1.5, 3 and 10 mg/kg. Of the roughly 52 dose-escalation patients, hepatocellular carcinoma was present in about 20, melanoma in some 15, renal cell carcinoma in 9 and head and neck cancer in 9. A male proportion of under 85% and a mean age of roughly 58 years, ranging from about 23 to 90, were recorded for the dose-escalation cohort. Patients were allowed to have had prior anti-PD-1, anti-PD-L1 or anti-CTLA-4 therapy, and 30% to 40% of the dose-escalation patients had been treated with checkpoint inhibitors. Partial responses were achieved by three dose-escalation patients, of whom one had hepatocellular carcinoma and two had cutaneous melanoma. Peripheral TCRbeta sequencing was intended to test whether TCR sequence diversity was altered and clonal T-cell expansion was caused by ivuxolimab. The monotherapy dose-escalation portion (N ≈ 57 patients) of the phase I ivuxolimab trial is reported in the paper. Study-wide conclusions, independent of this receptor: Low levels of normalized T-cell clonal expansion were also seen in some patients who did not respond. Partial responders in the 0.1-3.0 mg/kg groups had among the lowest normalized peripheral clonal expansion, especially among CD8+ T cells. After ivuxolimab, CD8+ T cells had more expanded clones than CD4+ T cells on average. Clonal expansion of both CD4+ and CD8+ blood T cells was observed from baseline to week 6 at doses 0.1 to 3.0 mg/kg. Which antigens the clonally expanded peripheral T cells were specific for was not determined.

Patients with autoimmune disease history or receiving systemic immunosuppression were excluded from the trial. Peripheral blood for TCR sequencing was collected from all dose cohorts at baseline, on cycle 4 day 1, and on cycle 7 day 1. The samples were taken from a phase I, first-in-human, multicenter, open-label dose-escalation trial of ivuxolimab. The trial enrolled adults with locally advanced or metastatic head and neck squamous cell, hepatocellular, melanoma or renal cell carcinoma. Before TCR sequencing, CD4+ T cells and CD8+ T cells were sorted from peripheral blood as separate populations. Taken from the germline V gene (reference sequence), the CDR1 and CDR2 loops are SEHNR and FQNEAQ. Ends trimmed: V by 5 bases, J by 3 bases; bases unmatched to a gene: 7. Inclusive of the bounding cysteine and phenylalanine, the CDR3 is 14 residues long. Only the CDR3 part of the read is kept: 42 bases, read in frame from the first base.

Concerning this clone: Its target antigen remains unknown. No quality values exist for individual bases; no much larger clone is one base distant.

To sequence the TCRbeta CDR3 region, genomic DNA was isolated from the sorted cells. The immunoSEQ Assay was used for sequencing of TCRbeta CDR3 regions. Here the immuneACCESS table is served through TCRdb, limited to in-frame sequences with V and J called. Missing clones are a known gap in these copies; in checked studies unresolved V genes cover under half, and the rest lacks a known reason. The sample profile shows approximately 50,000 clones; about 85% of them were found once. The leading ten clones occupy less than 0.85% of the sample. The V and J genes are TRBV7-9 and TRBJ2-7, with 7 middle bases fitting TRBD2. This specimen consisted of CD4+ or CD8+ T cells sorted from blood, obtained in a trial of the OX40 agonist ivuxolimab. The sequence came from an adult with an advanced solid tumor such as melanoma, head and neck, liver or kidney cancer. The DNA is as follows: TGTGCCAGCAGCCCTTTGGGAGGGATCTACGAGCAGTACTTC. It codes for CASSPLGGIYEQYF.